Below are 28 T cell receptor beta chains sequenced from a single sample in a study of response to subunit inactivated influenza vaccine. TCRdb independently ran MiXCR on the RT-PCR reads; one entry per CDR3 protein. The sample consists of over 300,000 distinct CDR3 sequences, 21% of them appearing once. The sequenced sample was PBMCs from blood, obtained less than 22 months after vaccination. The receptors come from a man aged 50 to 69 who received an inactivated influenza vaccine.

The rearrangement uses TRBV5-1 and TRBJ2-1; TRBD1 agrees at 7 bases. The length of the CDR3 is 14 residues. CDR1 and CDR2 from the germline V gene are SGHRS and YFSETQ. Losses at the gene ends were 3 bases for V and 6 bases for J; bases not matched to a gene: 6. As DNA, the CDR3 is TGCGCCAGCAGCTGGATCGGGACAGTCAATGAGCAGTTCTTC. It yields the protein CASSWIGTVNEQFF.

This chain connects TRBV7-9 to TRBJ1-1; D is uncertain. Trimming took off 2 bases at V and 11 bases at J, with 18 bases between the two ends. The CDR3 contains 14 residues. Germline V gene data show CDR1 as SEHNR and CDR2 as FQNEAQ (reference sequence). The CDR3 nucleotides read TGTGCCAGCAGCTTAATGGTTATAGCAACGGCGGCTTTCTTT. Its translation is CASSLMVIATAAFF.

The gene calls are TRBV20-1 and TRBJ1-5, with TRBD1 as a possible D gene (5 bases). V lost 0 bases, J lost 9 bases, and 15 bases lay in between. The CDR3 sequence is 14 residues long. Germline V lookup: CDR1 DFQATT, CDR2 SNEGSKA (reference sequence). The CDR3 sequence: CSARDSGKGWPQHF. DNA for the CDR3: TGCAGTGCTAGAGATTCAGGGAAGGGGTGGCCCCAGCATTTT.

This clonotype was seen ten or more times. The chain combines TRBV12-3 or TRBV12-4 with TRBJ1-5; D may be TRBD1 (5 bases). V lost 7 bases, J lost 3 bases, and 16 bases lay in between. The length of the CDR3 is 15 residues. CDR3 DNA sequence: TGTGCCAGCACCCTATCGTGGGGCCCCAATCAGCCCCAGCATTTT. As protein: CASTLSWGPNQPQHF.

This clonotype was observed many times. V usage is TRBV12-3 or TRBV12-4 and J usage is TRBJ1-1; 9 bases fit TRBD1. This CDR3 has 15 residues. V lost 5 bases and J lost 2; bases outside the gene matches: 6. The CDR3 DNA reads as TGTGCCAGCAGTGCACCGGACAGGGGCAACACTGAAGCTTTCTTT. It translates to CASSAPDRGNTEAFF.

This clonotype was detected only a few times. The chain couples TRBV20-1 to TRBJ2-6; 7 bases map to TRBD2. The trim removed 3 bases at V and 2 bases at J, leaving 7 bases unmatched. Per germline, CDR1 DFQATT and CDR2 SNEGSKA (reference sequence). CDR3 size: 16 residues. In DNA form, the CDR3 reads TGCAGTGCTAGGAGCGGCGGGAGTACTGGGGCCAACGTCCTGACTTTC. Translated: CSARSGGSTGANVLTF.

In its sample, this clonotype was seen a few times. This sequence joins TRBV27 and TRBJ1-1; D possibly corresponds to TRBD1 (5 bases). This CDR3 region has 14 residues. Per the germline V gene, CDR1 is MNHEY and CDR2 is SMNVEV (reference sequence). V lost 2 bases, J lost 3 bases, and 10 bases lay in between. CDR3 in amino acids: CASSLRGAHTEAFF. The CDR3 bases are TGTGCCAGCAGTTTAAGAGGGGCGCACACTGAAGCTTTCTTT.

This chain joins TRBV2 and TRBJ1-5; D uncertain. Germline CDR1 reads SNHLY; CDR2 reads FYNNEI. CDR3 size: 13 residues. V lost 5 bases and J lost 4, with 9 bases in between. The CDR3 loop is CASSSGENQPQHF. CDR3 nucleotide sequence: TGTGCCAGCAGTTCCGGCGAGAATCAGCCCCAGCATTTT.

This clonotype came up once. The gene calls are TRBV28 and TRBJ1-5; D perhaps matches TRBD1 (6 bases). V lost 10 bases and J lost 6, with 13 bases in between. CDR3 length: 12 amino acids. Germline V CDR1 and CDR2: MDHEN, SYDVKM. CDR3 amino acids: CATGGGGQPQHF. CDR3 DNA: TGTGCCACCGGCGGGGGCGGTCAGCCCCAGCATTTT.

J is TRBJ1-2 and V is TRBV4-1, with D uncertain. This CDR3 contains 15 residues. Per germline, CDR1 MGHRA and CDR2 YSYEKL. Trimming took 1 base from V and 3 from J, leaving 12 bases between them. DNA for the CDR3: TGCGCCAGCAGCCAAGTTTCTGGCAGTGACTATGGCTACACCTTC. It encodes CASSQVSGSDYGYTF.

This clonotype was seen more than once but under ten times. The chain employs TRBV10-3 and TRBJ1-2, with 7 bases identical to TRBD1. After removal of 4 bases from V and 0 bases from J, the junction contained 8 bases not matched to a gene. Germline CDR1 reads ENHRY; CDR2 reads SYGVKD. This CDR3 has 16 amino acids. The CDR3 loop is CAISAGTVISNYGYTF. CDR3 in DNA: TGTGCCATCAGTGCAGGGACAGTAATATCTAACTATGGCTACACCTTC.

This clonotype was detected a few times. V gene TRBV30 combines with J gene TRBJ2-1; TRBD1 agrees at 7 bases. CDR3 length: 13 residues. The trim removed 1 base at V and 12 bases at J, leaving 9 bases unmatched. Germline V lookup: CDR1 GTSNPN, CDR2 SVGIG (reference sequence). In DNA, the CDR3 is TGTGCCTGGAGTGAGGTTGGGACAGAGGGGCAGTTCTTC. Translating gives CAWSEVGTEGQFF.

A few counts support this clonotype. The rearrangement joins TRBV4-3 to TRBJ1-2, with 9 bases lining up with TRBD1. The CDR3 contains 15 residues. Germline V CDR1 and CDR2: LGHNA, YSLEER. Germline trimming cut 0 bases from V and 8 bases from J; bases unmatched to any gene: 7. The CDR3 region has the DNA TGCGCCAGCAGCCAAGAGGGACAGGGTTCTTTCGGCTACACCTTC. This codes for CASSQEGQGSFGYTF.

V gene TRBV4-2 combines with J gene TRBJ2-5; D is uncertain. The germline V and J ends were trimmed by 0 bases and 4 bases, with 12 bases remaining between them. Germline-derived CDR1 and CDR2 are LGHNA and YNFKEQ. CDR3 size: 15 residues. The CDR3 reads CASSQDLGLGETQYF. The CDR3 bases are TGTGCCAGCAGCCAAGATCTCGGTCTTGGAGAGACCCAGTACTTC.

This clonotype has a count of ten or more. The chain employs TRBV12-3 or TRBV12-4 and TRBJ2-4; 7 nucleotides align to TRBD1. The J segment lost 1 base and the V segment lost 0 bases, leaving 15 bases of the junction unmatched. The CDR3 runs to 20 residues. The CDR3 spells CASSLAMLLNRGSAKNIQYF. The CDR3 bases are TGTGCCAGCAGTTTAGCAATGCTTCTCAACAGGGGATCGGCCAAAAACATTCAGTACTTC.

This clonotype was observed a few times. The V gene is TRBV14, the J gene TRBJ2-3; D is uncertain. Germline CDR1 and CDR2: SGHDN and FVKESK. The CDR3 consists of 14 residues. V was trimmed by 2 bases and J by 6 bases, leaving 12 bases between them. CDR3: CASSQLNPFDTQYF. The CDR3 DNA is TGTGCCAGCAGCCAACTGAACCCTTTTGATACGCAGTATTTT.

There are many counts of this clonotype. The CDR3 is CASSLPGQVHNEQFF. CDR3 in DNA: TGTGCCAGCAGCCTACCGGGACAGGTCCACAATGAGCAGTTCTTC. The chain carries TRBV7-9 and TRBJ2-1; TRBD1 aligns across 8 bases. CDR1 is SEHNR and CDR2 is FQNEAQ in the germline V gene (reference sequence). The CDR3 loop spans 15 amino acids. J lost 5 bases, V lost 5 bases, and 8 bases had no gene match.

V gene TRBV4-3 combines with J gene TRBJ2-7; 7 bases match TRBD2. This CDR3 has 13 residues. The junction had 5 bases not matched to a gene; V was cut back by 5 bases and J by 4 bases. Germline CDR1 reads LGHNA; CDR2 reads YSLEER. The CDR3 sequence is CASSARLAYEQYF. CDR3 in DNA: TGCGCCAGCAGCGCCCGACTAGCTTACGAGCAGTACTTC.

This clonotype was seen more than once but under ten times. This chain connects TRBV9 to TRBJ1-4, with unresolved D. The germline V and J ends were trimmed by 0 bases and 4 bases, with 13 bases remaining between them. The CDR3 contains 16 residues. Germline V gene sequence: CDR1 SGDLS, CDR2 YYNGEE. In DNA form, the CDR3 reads TGTGCCAGCAGCGTAGCTGGAACAGTGATTAATGAAAAACTGTTTTTT. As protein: CASSVAGTVINEKLFF.

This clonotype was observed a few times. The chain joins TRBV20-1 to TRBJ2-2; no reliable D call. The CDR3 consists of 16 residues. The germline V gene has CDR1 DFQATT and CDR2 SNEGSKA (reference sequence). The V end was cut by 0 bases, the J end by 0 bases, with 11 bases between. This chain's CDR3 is CSARDFRIANTGELFF. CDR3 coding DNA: TGCAGTGCTAGAGATTTTCGTATCGCGAACACCGGGGAGCTGTTTTTT.

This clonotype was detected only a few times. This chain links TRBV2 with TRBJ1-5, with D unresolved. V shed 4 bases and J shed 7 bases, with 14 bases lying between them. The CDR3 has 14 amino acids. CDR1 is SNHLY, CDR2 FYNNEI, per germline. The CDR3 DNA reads TGTGCCAGCAGTGTGGGCGGGGTAAGACAGCCCCAGCATTTT. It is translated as CASSVGGVRQPQHF.

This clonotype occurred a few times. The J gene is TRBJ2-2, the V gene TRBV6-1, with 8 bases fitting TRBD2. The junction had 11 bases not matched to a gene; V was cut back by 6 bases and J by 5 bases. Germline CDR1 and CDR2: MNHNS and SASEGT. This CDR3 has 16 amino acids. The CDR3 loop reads CASRPLSSGLTGELFF. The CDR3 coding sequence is TGTGCCAGCAGACCCTTATCTAGCGGGCTTACCGGGGAGCTGTTTTTT.

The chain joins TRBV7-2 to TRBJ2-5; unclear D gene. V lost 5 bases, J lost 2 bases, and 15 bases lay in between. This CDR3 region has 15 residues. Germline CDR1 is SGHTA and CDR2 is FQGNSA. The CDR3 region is CASSRRPGSQETQYF. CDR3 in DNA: TGTGCCAGCAGCCGCCGGCCGGGCTCTCAAGAGACCCAGTACTTC.

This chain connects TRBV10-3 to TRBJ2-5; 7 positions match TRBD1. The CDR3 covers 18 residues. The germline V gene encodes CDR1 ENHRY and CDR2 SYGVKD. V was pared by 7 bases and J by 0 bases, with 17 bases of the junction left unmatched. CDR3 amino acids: CAITLLPPGQGDQETQYF. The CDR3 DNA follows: TGTGCCATCACCCTTTTACCCCCGGGGCAGGGGGACCAAGAGACCCAGTACTTC.

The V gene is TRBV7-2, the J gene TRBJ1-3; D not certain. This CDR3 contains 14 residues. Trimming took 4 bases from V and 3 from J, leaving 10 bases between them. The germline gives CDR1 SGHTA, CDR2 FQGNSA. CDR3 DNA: TGTGCCAGCAGCTCTTCTCCCCTTGGAAACACCATATATTTT. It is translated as CASSSSPLGNTIYF.

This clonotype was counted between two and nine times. The CDR3 DNA follows: TGCGCCAGCAGGCGACGGAAGAACACTGAAGCTTTCTTT. Translating it yields CASRRRKNTEAFF. The chain couples TRBV10-1 to TRBJ1-1; D is undetermined. The V gene lost 6 bases and the J gene lost 1 base, with 9 bases spanning the gap. The CDR3 loop spans 13 amino acids. CDR1 is WNHNN, CDR2 SYGVQD, per germline (reference sequence).

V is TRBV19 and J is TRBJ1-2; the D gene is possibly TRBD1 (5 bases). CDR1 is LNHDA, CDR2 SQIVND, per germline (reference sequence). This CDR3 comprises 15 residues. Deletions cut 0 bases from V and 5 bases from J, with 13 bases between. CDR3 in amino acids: CASSIDLFGAYGYTF. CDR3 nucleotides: TGTGCCAGTAGTATAGATCTATTTGGGGCGTATGGCTACACCTTC.

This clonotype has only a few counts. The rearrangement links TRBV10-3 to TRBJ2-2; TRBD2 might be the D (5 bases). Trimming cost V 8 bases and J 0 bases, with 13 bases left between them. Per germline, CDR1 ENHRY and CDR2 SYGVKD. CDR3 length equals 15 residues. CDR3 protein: CAIPRLASNTGELFF. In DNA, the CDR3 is TGTGCCATCCCTCGTCTAGCTTCGAACACCGGGGAGCTGTTTTTT.